A single sample gave rise to the 10 T cell receptor beta chains below, sequenced in a study of regulatory dendritic cells for organ transplantation. The repertoire was sequenced with immunoSEQ multiplex PCR; TCRdb's copy has only in-frame clones and lacks some. In the table there are 22,000 or so clones, 74% of which are singletons. Sequences were obtained from memory CD4+ T cells from blood. Documented subset: CD45RO+ memory T cells. The receptors originated from a human donor in good health.

The rearrangement links TRBV2 to TRBJ1-4, with D unresolved. This CDR3 is 14 amino acids long. Germline assignment: CDR1 SNHLY and CDR2 FYNNEI. V gave up 8 bases and J gave up 2 bases, with 12 bases separating them. The CDR3 region is CASRRVLTNEKLFF. CDR3 sequence (DNA): TGTGCCAGCCGGAGGGTACTGACTAATGAAAAACTGTTTTTT.

The chain couples TRBV6-1 to TRBJ2-3; the match to TRBD2 covers 7 bases. CDR3 size: 15 residues. J was trimmed by 0 bases and V by 6 bases; bases with no gene match: 6. Germline assignment: CDR1 MNHNS and CDR2 SASEGT. As DNA, the CDR3 is TGTGCCAGCAGGAATTGGCGGGGGAGCACAGATACGCAGTATTTT. Protein sequence: CASRNWRGSTDTQYF.

This clone was recorded only once. CDR3 protein: CASSPGPSTDTQYF. The CDR3 DNA is TGTGCCAGCAGCCCAGGGCCTAGCACAGATACGCAGTATTTT. This rearrangement joins TRBV5-5 to TRBJ2-3, with D possibly TRBD1 on 5 matching bases. Germline V gene data show CDR1 as SGHKS and CDR2 as YYEKEE (reference sequence). The V and J ends lost 4 bases and 0 bases respectively, with 9 bases between them. The CDR3 runs to 14 residues.

This chain joins TRBV6-1 and TRBJ1-2; the D is unclear. Trimming removed 7 bases at V and 0 bases at J, with 6 bases between. The CDR3 sequence is 12 residues long. Germline V lookup: CDR1 MNHNS, CDR2 SASEGT. The CDR3 protein is CASTEANYGYTF. DNA for the CDR3: TGTGCCAGCACAGAAGCTAACTATGGCTACACCTTC.

The rearrangement joins TRBV4-1 to TRBJ2-7, with 9 bases that match TRBD2. With 4 bases clipped from V and 0 bases from J, the junction kept 4 bases outside the gene matches. The germline gives CDR1 MGHRA, CDR2 YSYEKL. This CDR3 has 15 amino acids. The CDR3 coding sequence is TGCGCCAGCAGCCTGCTAGCGGGGTCCTCCTACGAGCAGTACTTC. This sequence encodes CASSLLAGSSYEQYF.

The V gene is TRBV4-3, the J gene TRBJ2-5; TRBD1 aligns across 9 bases. The CDR3 loop spans 15 amino acids. CDR1 is LGHNA and CDR2 is YSLEER in the germline V gene. The J segment lost 5 bases and the V segment lost 4 bases, leaving 8 bases of the junction unmatched. CDR3 protein: CASSPAGQGGETQYF. The CDR3 DNA is TGCGCCAGCAGCCCCGCGGGACAGGGAGGGGAGACCCAGTACTTC.

V gene TRBV7-8 combines with J gene TRBJ2-3, with 7 nucleotides matching TRBD2. Germline V gives CDR1 SGHVS, CDR2 FQNEAQ. The CDR3 covers 16 residues. The ends lost 1 base at V and 0 bases at J; junction bases unmatched: 4. The DNA of the CDR3 is TGTGCCAGCAGCTTAGGTCAACTAGCGAGCACAGATACGCAGTATTTT. This translates into CASSLGQLASTDTQYF.

The gene calls are TRBV2 and TRBJ1-5; TRBD1 might be the D (5 bases). This CDR3 has 12 amino acids. V shed 7 bases and J shed 5 bases, with 9 bases lying between them. Germline V gives CDR1 SNHLY, CDR2 FYNNEI. The CDR3 here is CASTTGDQPQHF. As DNA, the CDR3 is TGTGCCAGCACCACGGGGGATCAGCCCCAGCATTTT.

The rearrangement uses TRBV28 and TRBJ2-7; 8 bases are shared with TRBD1. Losses at the gene ends were 8 bases for V and 5 bases for J; bases not matched to a gene: 11. Germline CDR1 and CDR2: MDHEN and SYDVKM. The CDR3 runs 14 residues. CDR3 loop: CASQPGQGPNEQYF. Written as DNA, the CDR3 is TGTGCCAGCCAACCCGGACAGGGACCCAACGAGCAGTACTTC.

The chain joins TRBV10-3 to TRBJ2-3; 9 nucleotides agree with TRBD2. The CDR3 spans 16 residues. The germline V gene encodes CDR1 ENHRY and CDR2 SYGVKD. The V gene end was trimmed by 3 bases and the J gene end by 0 bases; junction bases not matched to a gene: 4. CDR3: CAISDRAGGSTDTQYF. The CDR3 nucleotides read TGTGCCATCAGTGACAGAGCGGGGGGCAGCACAGATACGCAGTATTTT.